The 22 T cell receptor beta chains given below trace back to one sample, sequenced in a study of shared clonotypes between healthy human individuals. Produced via immunoSEQ multiplex PCR; TCRdb's table is partial and in-frame only. The sample consists of 980,000 or so clones, less than 85% of them appearing once. The sequencing input was memory CD4+ T cells sorted from blood. Subset given: CD45RA-negative fraction. These receptors were taken from a man between 18 and 35 years old in good health.

This CDR3 is CASSQEGTGGNEQFF. Written as DNA, the CDR3 is TGTGCCAGCAGCCAGGAGGGGACAGGAGGCAATGAGCAGTTCTTC. V gene TRBV6-4 combines with J gene TRBJ2-1; 8 bases align to TRBD1. CDR1 is MRHNA, CDR2 SNTAGT, per germline. This CDR3 region has 15 residues. The V gene end was trimmed by 6 bases and the J gene end by 6 bases; junction bases not matched to a gene: 10.

This CDR3 reads CASSPLPGQGSNEQFF. The CDR3 region has the DNA TGCGCCAGCAGCCCTCTGCCGGGACAGGGGAGCAATGAGCAGTTCTTC. The J gene is TRBJ2-1, the V gene TRBV5-1; 10 bases match TRBD1. Germline V gene lookup returns CDR1 SGHRS and CDR2 YFSETQ. With 4 bases clipped from V and 6 bases from J, the junction kept 10 bases outside the gene matches. CDR3 length equals 16 residues.

This chain links TRBV19 with TRBJ2-7, with D maybe TRBD2 (5 bases). The CDR3 has 14 residues. Trimming removed 3 bases at V and 6 bases at J, with 15 bases between. CDR1 and CDR2 from the germline V gene are LNHDA and SQIVND (reference sequence). CDR3 in DNA: TGTGCCAGTAGTATGAATGGAGGTCTAGGCGAGCAGTACTTC. Translating it yields CASSMNGGLGEQYF.

The genes are TRBV12-5 and TRBJ2-1; D unclear. The V gene's germline CDR1 is LGHNT and CDR2 FRNRAP. V was pared by 0 bases and J by 5 bases, with 11 bases between. CDR3 size: 15 residues. The CDR3 DNA is TGTGCTAGTGGTTTGGTACCGGAGTCTCACAATGAGCAGTTCTTC. Translation: CASGLVPESHNEQFF.

The rearrangement joins TRBV7-8 to TRBJ1-1, with D unclear. CDR1 and CDR2 (germline): SGHVS, FQNEAQ. This CDR3 has 13 amino acids. V dropped 8 bases and J dropped 1 base, with 11 bases sitting between them. Here the CDR3 reads CASARGGNTEAFF. The CDR3 nucleotides read TGTGCCAGCGCGAGAGGAGGGAACACTGAAGCTTTCTTT.

The rearrangement links TRBV7-2 to TRBJ1-1, with 8 bases identical to TRBD1. The ends lost 5 bases at V and 2 bases at J; junction bases unmatched: 10. Germline values: CDR1 SGHTA, CDR2 FQGNSA. The CDR3 runs 16 residues. The CDR3 nucleotides read TGTGCCAGCAGCGCGGGACAGGCGATAATTAACACTGAAGCTTTCTTT. It codes for CASSAGQAIINTEAFF.

The CDR3 DNA is TGTGCCAGCAGTGAAGAACAGAAAGAGACCCAGTACTTC. Its protein is CASSEEQKETQYF. The chain recombines TRBV2 with TRBJ2-5, with unresolved D. Germline V gene lookup returns CDR1 SNHLY and CDR2 FYNNEI. Trimming shortened V by 1 base and J by 3 bases, and 6 bases separated the two germline ends. The length of the CDR3 is 13 residues.

The CDR3 region has the DNA TGTGCCAGCAGTGGCCGTTCAAGGGCGAGCAATCAGCCCCAGCATTTT. It codes for CASSGRSRASNQPQHF. This chain joins TRBV6-1 and TRBJ1-5; D call uncertain. The V gene's germline CDR1 is MNHNS and CDR2 SASEGT. The CDR3 consists of 16 residues. V was pared by 4 bases and J by 1 base, with 14 bases between.

This chain's CDR3 is CASSQRQGWAGELFF. The CDR3, as DNA: TGCGCCAGCAGCCAGAGGCAGGGATGGGCCGGGGAGCTGTTTTTT. The chain has TRBV4-1 and TRBJ2-2; a possible D gene is TRBD1 (5 bases). Germline lookup yields CDR1 MGHRA and CDR2 YSYEKL. The germline V and J ends were trimmed by 3 bases and 6 bases, with 14 bases remaining between them. CDR3 length: 15 residues.

V and J are TRBV29-1 and TRBJ1-2, with a possible D match to TRBD1 (6 bases). Germline lookup yields CDR1 SQVTM and CDR2 ANQGSEA. This CDR3 contains 16 residues. The ends were cut back, 6 bases at V and 0 bases at J, with 20 bases in the middle. In DNA, the CDR3 is TGCAGCGTAGGGGGGCAGGACAGCAAATCTAACTATGGCTACACCTTC. Protein product: CSVGGQDSKSNYGYTF.

This chain uses TRBV11-2 with TRBJ1-5; D unresolved. Trimming took off 2 bases at V and 7 bases at J, with 15 bases between the two ends. Germline CDR1 SGHAT, CDR2 FQNNGV. The CDR3 has 15 residues. The CDR3 spells CASSLTSTTNQPQHF. For the CDR3, the DNA is TGTGCCAGCAGCTTAACCTCCACCACAAACCAGCCCCAGCATTTT. The whole variable domain, remainder taken from reference TRBV11-2 and TRBJ1-5, is EAGVAQSPRYKIIEKRQSVAFWCNPISGHATLYWYQQILGQGPKLLIQFQNNGVVDDSQLPKDRFSAERLKGVDSTLKIQPAKLEDSAVYLCASSLTSTTNQPQHFGDGTRLSIL.

V is TRBV6-5 and J is TRBJ1-2; the D gene is possibly TRBD1 (5 bases). This CDR3 spans 11 amino acids. CDR1 MNHEY and CDR2 SVGAGI come from the germline V gene. The germline V and J ends were trimmed by 6 bases and 4 bases, with 6 bases remaining between them. The CDR3 loop reads CASRGLYGYTF. In nucleotides, the CDR3 is TGTGCCAGCAGGGGACTCTATGGCTACACCTTC.

The V and J genes are TRBV7-9 and TRBJ2-7; D remains unclear. CDR1 SEHNR and CDR2 FQNEAQ come from the germline V gene (reference sequence). The CDR3 runs 13 residues. V lost 3 bases to trimming and J lost 6 bases, with 12 bases between them. The CDR3, as DNA: TGTGCCAGCAGCTTGGACGCGGTGAGCGAGCAGTACTTC. Translation: CASSLDAVSEQYF.

This rearrangement joins TRBV6-5 to TRBJ2-1; D unresolved. The CDR3 has 12 residues. Germline assignment: CDR1 MNHEY and CDR2 SVGAGI. The V and J ends lost 5 bases and 7 bases respectively, with 9 bases between them. The DNA of the CDR3 is TGTGCCAGCAGTCCCCGGAGTAATGAGCAGTTCTTC. This gives the protein CASSPRSNEQFF.

In regard to this clone: Different DNA sequences within this sample yield the same CDR3. The chain has TRBV2 and TRBJ1-1; D remains unclear. CDR1 is SNHLY and CDR2 is FYNNEI in the germline V gene. The CDR3 spans 13 residues. The CDR3 region is CASSREMNTEAFF. The CDR3, as DNA: TGTGCTTCGTCTCGGGAAATGAACACTGAAGCTTTCTTT.

This clone was seen a handful of times. V and J are TRBV2 and TRBJ1-1; 9 bases are a match to TRBD1. The CDR3 consists of 15 residues. Germline V lookup: CDR1 SNHLY, CDR2 FYNNEI. With V trimmed by 6 bases and J by 0 bases, 5 bases remained unmatched. This CDR3 is CASSGQGIMNTEAFF. Here the CDR3 DNA reads TGTGCCAGCAGCGGACAGGGGATTATGAACACTGAAGCTTTCTTT.

The chain joins TRBV10-1 to TRBJ2-1; 8 bases agree with TRBD1. Germline V gene sequence: CDR1 WNHNN, CDR2 SYGVQD (reference sequence). There are 14 residues in the CDR3. V lost 6 bases and J lost 6; bases outside the gene matches: 7. The CDR3 region has the DNA TGCGCCAGCAGGAGGACAGGGACCGGCAATGAGCAGTTCTTC. Its protein is CASRRTGTGNEQFF.

J is TRBJ1-4 and V is TRBV28; TRBD1 agrees at 10 bases. V was pared by 5 bases and J by 7 bases, with 10 bases of the junction left unmatched. The CDR3 loop spans 16 amino acids. Germline V gene lookup returns CDR1 MDHEN and CDR2 SYDVKM. The CDR3 DNA reads as TGTGCCAGCAGTGTGGGACAGGGGCCGTATCGTGAAAAACTGTTTTTT. It encodes CASSVGQGPYREKLFF.

The V gene is TRBV10-3, the J gene TRBJ1-2, with D unclear. Germline CDR1 ENHRY, CDR2 SYGVKD. V lost 2 bases to trimming and J lost 3 bases, with 7 bases between them. The CDR3 covers 13 residues. The chain's CDR3 is CAISENRDYGYTF. CDR3 DNA sequence: TGTGCCATCAGTGAGAACCGGGACTATGGCTACACCTTC.

A few counts support this clone. V gene TRBV5-4 combines with J gene TRBJ2-2; D is possibly TRBD1 (5 bases). The germline V gene has CDR1 SGHNT and CDR2 YYREEE (reference sequence). Trimming took off 0 bases at V and 3 bases at J, with 15 bases between the two ends. This CDR3 is built from 17 residues. The CDR3 sequence is CASSLAPQGGHTGELFF. The CDR3 DNA reads as TGTGCCAGCAGCTTGGCCCCGCAGGGTGGTCACACCGGGGAGCTGTTTTTT.

This clone was picked up many times. The rearrangement uses TRBV29-1 and TRBJ2-2; perhaps TRBD2 as D (5 bases). Germline loops: CDR1 SQVTM, CDR2 ANQGSEA. The V gene lost 6 bases and the J gene lost 3 bases, with 11 bases spanning the gap. The CDR3 loop spans 13 amino acids. CDR3 in amino acids: CSVRGLDTGELFF. The CDR3 DNA reads TGCAGCGTCAGAGGACTGGACACCGGGGAGCTGTTTTTT.

The CDR3 bases are TGTGCCATCAGTGAGATGTGGGGCGCGGGCACTGAAGCTTTCTTT. Translated: CAISEMWGAGTEAFF. J is TRBJ1-1 and V is TRBV10-3, with D tentatively TRBD1 (5 bases). The CDR3 runs 15 residues. The germline V and J ends were trimmed by 2 bases and 4 bases, with 14 bases remaining between them. CDR1 and CDR2 (germline): ENHRY, SYGVKD.